This TCR beta chain was retrieved from a study of T cells in narcolepsy (dated by TCRdb to the late 2010s). Regarding the study in general: Patients with narcolepsy type 1 or type 2 (NT1, NT2) and healthy control donors were enrolled in the study. The study used TCR Vbeta sequencing to track clonotypes in blood and CSF while looking for autoreactive T cells in narcolepsy patients that target self-antigens of hypocretin neurons (hypocretin, TRIB2). What the work shows at the level of the full study, not this receptor alone: Patients and controls had similar numbers of sequenced blood memory CD4+ clonotypes, with averages of 38,000 to 50,000 in patients and over 30,000 in controls. No sequences matching autoreactive T cell clones were present in some of the blood memory CD4+ repertoires from patients and controls. Plots that compared CSF and blood CD4+ T cell clonotypes from the same patient highlighted HCRT-specific and TRIB2-specific autoreactive clonotypes. Autoreactive clonotypes were reported to be detected serially in the blood of the same patients and of different patients, but not in the blood of healthy controls.

Memory CD4+ T cells were sorted ex vivo from peripheral blood of narcolepsy patients and healthy controls for TCR Vbeta sequencing. The CDR3, cysteine through phenylalanine, is 16 amino acids long. Here the CDR3 DNA is all that survives: 48 bases in frame from base 1. CDR1 and CDR2, looked up from the germline V gene, are SGHDN and FVKESK. V ends up 3 bases short and J 4 bases short, with an unmatched junction base count of 11. Library construction relied on the immunoSEQ multiplex PCR assay. The immuneACCESS repertoire file appears here via TCRdb, limited to in-frame rearrangements. These files lack a portion of the clones; in checked studies, under half of the deficit traces to unresolved V genes, and the cause of the others is not known. The sample data list roughly 34,000 clones, and about four fifths of these were observed just once. 1.3% of the sample rests with the top ten. Remarks on this clone: Its cognate antigen has yet to be identified. Per-nucleotide qualities are absent, and no much larger clonotype sits a single base away.

The chain employs TRBV14 and TRBJ2-7; TRBD2 aligns with 8 central bases. This TCR was recovered from a human donor with narcolepsy. Sequenced: CD45RA- memory CD4+ T cells from PBMCs. Explained via the paper, the cell subset or site label denotes: memory T cells sorted ex vivo from peripheral blood. The DNA reads TGTGCCAGCAGCCATCTAAGCCTGCCGGGGGGGTACGAGCAGTACTTC. This yields the protein CASSHLSLPGGYEQYF. The variable domain in full, with residues beyond the CDR3 obtained from the reference TRBV14 and TRBJ2-7 genes, is EAGVTQFPSHSVIEKGQTVTLRCDPISGHDNLYWYRRVMGKEIKFLLHFVKESKQDESGMPNNRFLAERTGGTYSTLKVQPAELEDSGVYFCASSHLSLPGGYEQYFGPGTRLTVT.